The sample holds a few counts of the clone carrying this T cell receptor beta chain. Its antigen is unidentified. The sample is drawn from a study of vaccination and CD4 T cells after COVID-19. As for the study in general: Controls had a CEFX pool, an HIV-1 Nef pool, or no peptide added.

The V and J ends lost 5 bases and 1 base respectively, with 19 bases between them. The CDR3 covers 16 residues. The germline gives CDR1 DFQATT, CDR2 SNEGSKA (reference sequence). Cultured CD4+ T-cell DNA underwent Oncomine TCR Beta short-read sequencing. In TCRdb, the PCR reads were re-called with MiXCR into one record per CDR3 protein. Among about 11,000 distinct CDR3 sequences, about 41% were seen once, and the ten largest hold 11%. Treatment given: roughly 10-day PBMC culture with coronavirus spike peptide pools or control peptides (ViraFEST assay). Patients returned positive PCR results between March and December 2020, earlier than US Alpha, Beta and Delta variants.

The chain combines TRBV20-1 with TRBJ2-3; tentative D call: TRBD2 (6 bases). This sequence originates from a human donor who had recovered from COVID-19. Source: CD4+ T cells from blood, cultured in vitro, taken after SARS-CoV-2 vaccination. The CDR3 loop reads CSAPVTGAPRTDTQYF. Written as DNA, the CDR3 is TGCAGTGCTCCGGTTACGGGAGCACCCCGCACAGATACGCAGTATTTT.